Each of the 26 T cell receptor beta chains below was sequenced from the same sample in a study of beta chain features in type 1 diabetes. Expressed TCRB transcripts were sequenced because the isolated RNA had all been reverse transcribed beforehand. The table came from immunoSEQ multiplex PCR; TCRdb's copy has only in-frame clones and leaves some out. This table has nearly 250,000 clones, 68% appearing once. The material sequenced was naive CD4+ T cells from blood. The receptors come from a man between 25 and 39 years old in good health.

The rearrangement joins TRBV28 to TRBJ2-5; no clear D gene. Trimming cost V 3 bases and J 2 bases, with 7 bases left between them. CDR1 and CDR2 (germline): MDHEN, SYDVKM. The CDR3 has 13 amino acids. CDR3 residues: CASSFPVQETQYF. The CDR3 DNA reads TGTGCCAGCAGTTTCCCAGTACAAGAGACCCAGTACTTC.

This clone was recorded only once. The V and J genes are TRBV13 and TRBJ1-2, with unresolved D. This CDR3 is built from 13 residues. CDR1 and CDR2 (germline): PRHDT, FYEKMQ (reference sequence). Trimming stripped 7 bases from V and 4 bases from J, with 13 bases between. Here the CDR3 DNA reads TGTGCCAGCACCCGTCCAGTCCTCTATGGCTACACCTTC. This codes for CASTRPVLYGYTF.

This sequence joins TRBV2 and TRBJ2-1; no firm D call. The V and J ends lost 8 bases and 4 bases respectively, with 12 bases between them. The CDR3 has 13 amino acids. Per germline, CDR1 SNHLY and CDR2 FYNNEI. In DNA, the CDR3 is TGTGCCAGCGTGGAACGGTCGTACAATGAGCAGTTCTTC. Encoded protein: CASVERSYNEQFF.

This clone was detected only a few times. The rearrangement uses TRBV7-9 and TRBJ1-3; D gene ambiguous. There are 16 residues in the CDR3. In germline, CDR1 is SEHNR, CDR2 FQNEAQ (reference sequence). Trimming shortened V by 2 bases and J by 2 bases, and 13 bases separated the two germline ends. The DNA for the CDR3 is TGTGCCAGCAGCTTATCTTTGGTAGACGCTGGAAACACCATATATTTT. Translated: CASSLSLVDAGNTIYF.

V usage is TRBV25-1 and J usage is TRBJ2-1; D gene ambiguous. In germline, CDR1 is MGHDK, CDR2 SYGVNS. The CDR3 is 13 amino acids. V shed 5 bases and J shed 7 bases, with 12 bases lying between them. CDR3 loop: CASSSTGSNEQFF. In nucleotides, the CDR3 is TGTGCCAGCAGTTCGACCGGGTCGAATGAGCAGTTCTTC.

This clone occurred a few times. The rearrangement links TRBV25-1 to TRBJ2-7; D not resolved. This CDR3 comprises 12 residues. Trimming left V 8 bases short and J 2 bases short, with 10 bases between. The germline gives CDR1 MGHDK, CDR2 SYGVNS. In nucleotides, the CDR3 is TGTGCCAGCGGTCAGCTCACCTACGAGCAGTACTTC. Translation gives CASGQLTYEQYF.

This clone was observed a handful of times. The V call is TRBV29-1, the J call TRBJ2-2, with D possibly TRBD2 on 6 matching bases. Trimming took off 4 bases at V and 2 bases at J, with 11 bases between the two ends. The CDR3 is 14 residues long. From germline, CDR1 is SQVTM and CDR2 ANQGSEA. The CDR3 here is CSVAGAINTGELFF. The CDR3, as DNA: TGCAGCGTTGCGGGAGCCATAAACACCGGGGAGCTGTTTTTT.

Comments on this clone: This same CDR3 is encoded by further DNA sequences in the sample. The chain is built from TRBV30 and TRBJ2-1, with no clear D. The CDR3 totals 11 residues. V was trimmed by 2 bases and J by 4 bases, leaving 3 bases between them. From germline, CDR1 is GTSNPN and CDR2 SVGIG (reference sequence). The CDR3 DNA follows: TGTGCCTGGAGTCAGTACAATGAGCAGTTCTTC. Translation: CAWSQYNEQFF.

This rearrangement joins TRBV9 to TRBJ2-1; D is uncertain. V was trimmed by 3 bases and J by 4 bases, leaving 11 bases between them. This CDR3 contains 14 residues. Germline V CDR1 and CDR2: SGDLS, YYNGEE. The chain's CDR3 is CASSGRASYNEQFF. The DNA for the CDR3 is TGTGCCAGCAGCGGACGGGCCTCTTACAATGAGCAGTTCTTC.

The chain couples TRBV30 to TRBJ2-3; D is unresolved. V was trimmed by 2 bases and J by 4 bases, leaving 10 bases between them. In germline, CDR1 is GTSNPN, CDR2 SVGIG (reference sequence). This CDR3 contains 13 residues. CDR3 coding DNA: TGTGCCTGGAGTCACTCATTCCCAGATACGCAGTATTTT. Protein product: CAWSHSFPDTQYF.

This clone occurred once. The rearrangement uses TRBV29-1 and TRBJ2-1; the D gene is possibly TRBD2 (5 bases). The CDR3 consists of 16 residues. Germline V lookup: CDR1 SQVTM, CDR2 ANQGSEA. V lost 8 bases, J lost 10 bases, and 30 bases lay in between. CDR3 amino acids: CSLLPRGSAWWREQFF. In DNA form, the CDR3 reads TGCAGCCTACTCCCCCGTGGCAGCGCCTGGTGGAGGGAGCAGTTCTTC.

This clone occurred a few times. Other nucleotide sequences from this sample produce the same CDR3. V and J are TRBV2 and TRBJ2-7; D gene ambiguous. The V end lost 6 bases, the J end lost 3 bases, and 6 bases lay between the germline ends. Germline CDR1 and CDR2: SNHLY and FYNNEI. CDR3 length: 11 amino acids. CDR3 sequence reads: CASSASYEQYF. The CDR3 bases are TGTGCCAGCAGCGCCAGCTACGAGCAGTACTTC. Full variable domain (rest looked up from reference TRBV2 and TRBJ2-7): EPEVTQTPSHQVTQMGQEVILRCVPISNHLYFYWYRQILGQKVEFLVSFYNNEISEKSEIFDDQFSVERPDGSNFTLKIRSTKLEDSAMYFCASSASYEQYFGPGTRLTVT.

The CDR3: CATQIRTSLDEQFF. The DNA for the CDR3 is TGTGCCACCCAGATCCGGACTAGCTTGGATGAGCAGTTCTTC. The chain recombines TRBV2 with TRBJ2-1; 8 bases map to TRBD2. The V and J ends lost 10 bases and 8 bases, in that order; junction bases with no gene match: 13. The CDR3 is 14 amino acids. Germline V gene lookup returns CDR1 SNHLY and CDR2 FYNNEI.

V gene TRBV29-1 combines with J gene TRBJ2-5; 9 bases are a match to TRBD1. Unmatched junction bases numbered 8, after V lost 7 bases and J lost 5 bases. The CDR3 has 13 residues. From germline, CDR1 is SQVTM and CDR2 ANQGSEA. The CDR3 DNA sequence: TGCAGCGCTTCGGACAGGGGAGATGAGACCCAGTACTTC. Translated, it gives CSASDRGDETQYF.

The rearrangement joins TRBV5-1 to TRBJ2-3; D may match TRBD1 or TRBD2 (5 bases each). The V and J ends lost 4 bases and 6 bases respectively, with 18 bases between them. This CDR3 comprises 15 residues. In germline, CDR1 is SGHRS, CDR2 YFSETQ. As DNA, the CDR3 is TGCGCCAGCAGCCAAATTGCATCAGGGAGCGATACGCAGTATTTT. Its protein product is CASSQIASGSDTQYF.

The J gene is TRBJ2-1, the V gene TRBV12-5; TRBD1 matches 9 bases. Germline V gene data show CDR1 as LGHNT and CDR2 as FRNRAP. The CDR3 length is 14 residues. V shed 5 bases, J shed 7 bases, and the junction held 6 bases outside the gene matches. The CDR3 reads CASGPSGTGNEQFF. CDR3 nucleotides: TGTGCTAGTGGTCCCTCCGGGACAGGGAATGAGCAGTTCTTC.

Only a few counts were recorded for this clone. V usage is TRBV30 and J usage is TRBJ2-1, with a weak D call TRBD2 (6 bases). This CDR3 has 14 residues. Germline V lookup: CDR1 GTSNPN, CDR2 SVGIG (reference sequence). The V and J ends lost 4 bases and 0 bases respectively, with 10 bases between them. CDR3 sequence: CAWKDSGSYNEQFF. Here the CDR3 DNA reads TGTGCCTGGAAGGATAGCGGCTCCTACAATGAGCAGTTCTTC. The whole variable domain, remainder taken from reference TRBV30 and TRBJ2-1, is SQTIHQWPATLVQPVGSPLSLECTVEGTSNPNLYWYRQAAGRGLQLLFYSVGIGQISSEVPQNLSASRPQDRQFILSSKKLLLSDSGFYLCAWKDSGSYNEQFFGPGTRLTVL.

As concerns this clone: The junction and the germline gene differ at one end; a read error may be behind it. J is TRBJ2-1 and V is TRBV29-1; 12 bases line up with TRBD2. Germline V gene sequence: CDR1 SQVTM, CDR2 ANQGSEA. CDR3 length equals 13 residues. Written as DNA, the CDR3 is TGCAGCGCGATAGCAGTGGGACTAGCGGGTCCGATCTTC. Residues: CSAIAVGLAGPIF.

As regards this clone: The same CDR3 is also encoded by other DNA sequences in this sample. The chain employs TRBV28 and TRBJ2-7; D is uncertain. Germline V gene sequence: CDR1 MDHEN, CDR2 SYDVKM. With 5 bases removed from V and 3 bases from J, the gap between germline ends came to 5 bases. CDR3 length: 11 amino acids. The CDR3 DNA reads TGTGCCAGCAGTCGCCTCTACGAGCAGTACTTC. It translates to CASSRLYEQYF.

This chain joins TRBV30 and TRBJ1-1; D is uncertain. The V end lost 0 bases, the J end lost 0 bases, and 8 bases lay between the germline ends. The CDR3 is 14 amino acids. Germline V gene data show CDR1 as GTSNPN and CDR2 as SVGIG (reference sequence). The CDR3 protein is CAWSVSGMNTEAFF. In DNA form, the CDR3 reads TGTGCCTGGAGTGTATCAGGTATGAACACTGAAGCTTTCTTT.

This clone was detected only a few times. The V and J genes are TRBV6-1 and TRBJ2-7; D perhaps matches TRBD1 (5 bases). CDR1 is MNHNS and CDR2 is SASEGT in the germline V gene. The CDR3 totals 13 residues. With 6 bases removed from V and 5 bases from J, the gap between germline ends came to 14 bases. The CDR3, as DNA: TGTGCCAGCAGGGGGCCGAAGGTCAACGAGCAGTACTTC. As protein: CASRGPKVNEQYF.

The V call is TRBV29-1, the J call TRBJ1-2, with D hard to call. The germline V gene encodes CDR1 SQVTM and CDR2 ANQGSEA. The CDR3 is 12 residues long. V lost 0 bases, J lost 4 bases, and 6 bases lay in between. The CDR3, as DNA: TGCAGCGTTGAAGAATCACCCTATGGCTACACCTTC. Protein product: CSVEESPYGYTF. Supplemented by reference TRBV29-1 and TRBJ1-2, the full variable domain reads SAVISQKPSRDICQRGTSLTIQCQVDSQVTMMFWYRQQPGQSLTLIATANQGSEATYESGFVIDKFPISRPNLTFSTLTVSNMSPEDSSIYLCSVEESPYGYTFGSGTRLTVV.

This sequence joins TRBV30 and TRBJ2-1; tentatively, D is TRBD2 (7 bases). In germline, CDR1 is GTSNPN, CDR2 SVGIG (reference sequence). Trimming left V 0 bases short and J 12 bases short, with 15 bases between. CDR3 length equals 13 residues. CDR3 in amino acids: CAWSVSGGSGQFF. As DNA, the CDR3 is TGTGCCTGGAGTGTATCGGGGGGCTCTGGGCAGTTCTTC.

The V and J genes are TRBV30 and TRBJ1-5; D possibly corresponds to TRBD1 (5 bases). The CDR3 length is 17 residues. Germline V CDR1 and CDR2: GTSNPN, SVGIG (reference sequence). The V end was cut by 2 bases, the J end by 7 bases, with 24 bases between. CDR3 loop: CAWSPMLVRTGVQPQHF. In nucleotides, the CDR3 is TGTGCCTGGAGTCCCATGCTCGTTCGGACGGGGGTCCAGCCCCAGCATTTT.

The rearrangement uses TRBV29-1 and TRBJ2-1; 9 bases fit TRBD2. The germline gives CDR1 SQVTM, CDR2 ANQGSEA. The CDR3 length is 17 residues. The V and J ends lost 0 bases and 8 bases, in that order; junction bases with no gene match: 14. CDR3 sequence (DNA): TGCAGCGTTGAAGATCTCACTAGCGGGCCGGGATTGGATGAGCAGTTCTTC. This gives the protein CSVEDLTSGPGLDEQFF.

The genes are TRBV2 and TRBJ2-3; a weak D match, TRBD1 (5 bases). This CDR3 contains 12 residues. Trimming left V 2 bases short and J 5 bases short, with 5 bases between. Per germline, CDR1 SNHLY and CDR2 FYNNEI. CDR3 residues: CASSERGDTQYF. The CDR3 DNA is TGTGCCAGCAGTGAAAGGGGAGATACGCAGTATTTT.